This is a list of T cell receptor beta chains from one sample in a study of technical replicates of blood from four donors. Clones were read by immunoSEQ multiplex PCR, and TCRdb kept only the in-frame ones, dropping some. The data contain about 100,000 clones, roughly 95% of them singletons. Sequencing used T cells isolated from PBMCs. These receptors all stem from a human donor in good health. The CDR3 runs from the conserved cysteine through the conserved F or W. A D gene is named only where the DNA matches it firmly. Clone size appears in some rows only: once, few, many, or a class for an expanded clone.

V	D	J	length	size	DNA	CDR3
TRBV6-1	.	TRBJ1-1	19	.	TGTGCCAGCAGTGAAGTCGTATGGCCCGAACAAAGGCGGGGCACTGAAGCTTTCTTT	CASSEVVWPEQRRGTEAFF
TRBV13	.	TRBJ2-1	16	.	TGTGCCAGCAGCTTAGATGGCTGGAGCTCCTACAATGAGCAGTTCTTC	CASSLDGWSSYNEQFF
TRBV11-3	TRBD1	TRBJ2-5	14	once	TGTGCCAGCAGCCTTTACAGGGGGCAGGAGACCCAGTACTTC	CASSLYRGQETQYF
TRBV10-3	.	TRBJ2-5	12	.	TGTGCCATCAGTGAGTCGAGGCCGTTCCAGTACTTC	CAISESRPFQYF
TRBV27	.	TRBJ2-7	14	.	TGTGCCAGCAGTCGGTCAGGTGTCGTCTACGAGCAGTACTTC	CASSRSGVVYEQYF
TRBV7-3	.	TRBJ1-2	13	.	TGTGCCAGCAGCTTTAGCGGCGACGGTGGCTACACCTTC	CASSFSGDGGYTF
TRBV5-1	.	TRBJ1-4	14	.	TGCGCCAGCAGCCTCAGGGGTAGCGATGAAAAACTGTTTTTT	CASSLRGSDEKLFF
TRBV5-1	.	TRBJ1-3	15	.	TGCGCCAGCAGCTTGGATAGGGGTGGAGGAAACACCATATATTTT	CASSLDRGGGNTIYF
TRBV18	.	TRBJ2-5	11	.	TGTGCCAGCTCACCAGGCGAGACCCAGTACTTC	CASSPGETQYF
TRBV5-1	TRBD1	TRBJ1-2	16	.	TGCGCCAGCAGCTTGGCCGGGGGACAGGACCGGGGCGGCTACACCTTC	CASSLAGGQDRGGYTF
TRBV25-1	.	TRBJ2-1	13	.	TGTGCCAGCAGTGAACCAGCCTACAATGAGCAGTTCTTC	CASSEPAYNEQFF
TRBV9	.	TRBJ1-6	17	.	TGTGCCAGCAGCGTTACAGGGTCCGGCTCCTATAATTCACCCCTCCACTTT	CASSVTGSGSYNSPLHF
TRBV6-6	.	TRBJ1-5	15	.	TGTGCCAGCAGTCCCCGGGGGGGATCGGGGTGGCCCCAGCATTTT	CASSPRGGSGWPQHF
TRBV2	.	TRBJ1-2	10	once	TGTGCCATTCATGACTATGGCTACACCTTC	CAIHDYGYTF
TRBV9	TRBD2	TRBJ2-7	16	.	TGTGCCAGCAGTCTCAACCCTAGCGGGCGGACCTACGAGCAGTACTTC	CASSLNPSGRTYEQYF
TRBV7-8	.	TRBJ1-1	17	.	TGTGCCAGCAGCTCATACGGGGTATTAAGGATGAACACTGAAGCTTTCTTT	CASSSYGVLRMNTEAFF
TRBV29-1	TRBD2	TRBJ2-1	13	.	TGCAGCGACAGGACTAGCGGCTACAATGAGCAGTTCTTC	CSDRTSGYNEQFF